Following are 13 T cell receptor beta chains from one sample sequenced in a study of graft-versus-host responses after intestinal transplantation. Their cognate antigens are unknown. TCRdb keeps only in-frame clones here, not all; method: immunoSEQ multiplex PCR. The table includes over 100,000 clones, approximately 95% detected once. The source was unstimulated CD8+ T cells sorted from spleen or lymph node cells, collected before intestinal transplant. The source of these receptors is a human donor who received an intestinal transplant.

The chain is built from TRBV4-2 and TRBJ2-3; tentative D call: TRBD2 (6 bases). The germline gives CDR1 LGHNA, CDR2 YNFKEQ. V was cut by 4 bases and J by 4 bases, with 9 bases left in between. The CDR3 extends over 13 amino acids. CDR3 amino acids: CASSPERADTQYF. CDR3 DNA: TGTGCCAGCAGCCCGGAGCGGGCAGATACGCAGTATTTT.

The V and J genes are TRBV9 and TRBJ1-5; TRBD1 aligns across 12 bases. V trimming: 2 bases; J trimming: 7 bases; junction bases outside the gene matches: 1. This CDR3 has 14 amino acids. Per the germline V gene, CDR1 is SGDLS and CDR2 is YYNGEE. CDR3 nucleotide sequence: TGTGCCAGCAGCGTGGGGACAGGGGGCCAGCCCCAGCATTTT. Protein sequence: CASSVGTGGQPQHF.

This chain joins TRBV4-2 and TRBJ2-7, with a tentative D call TRBD2 (5 bases). Germline CDR1 is LGHNA and CDR2 is YNFKEQ. The CDR3 spans 13 residues. V was shortened by 1 base and J by 9 bases, with 13 bases between the two germline ends. In nucleotides, the CDR3 is TGTGCCAGCAGCCAAGGGGGAATCGCGGGGCAGTACTTC. Translated: CASSQGGIAGQYF.

This chain connects TRBV2 to TRBJ2-3, with D uncertain. The germline gives CDR1 SNHLY, CDR2 FYNNEI. V lost 3 bases to trimming and J lost 2 bases, with 12 bases between them. The CDR3 extends over 15 amino acids. The CDR3 DNA reads TGTGCCAGCAGTGAGGAGCACAGATTCACAGATACGCAGTATTTT. The encoded protein is CASSEEHRFTDTQYF.

V is TRBV28 and J is TRBJ2-7; possible D gene TRBD1, 6 bases. Deletions cut 5 bases from V and 3 bases from J, with 14 bases between. Germline V gene lookup returns CDR1 MDHEN and CDR2 SYDVKM. The CDR3 has 14 amino acids. This CDR3 reads CASSLTGFLYEQYF. The CDR3 region has the DNA TGTGCCAGCAGTCTCACAGGGTTTCTCTACGAGCAGTACTTC.

The chain employs TRBV7-2 and TRBJ2-2, with TRBD1 matching 9 bases. Germline-derived CDR1 and CDR2 are SGHTA and FQGNSA. The CDR3 sequence is 16 residues long. V was clipped by 4 bases and J by 5 bases; unmatched bases: 8. CDR3 sequence reads: CASSSLGTGFTGELFF. DNA for the CDR3: TGTGCCAGCAGCTCCCTTGGGACAGGGTTTACCGGGGAGCTGTTTTTT.

This CDR3 reads CASSHRHTSDYNEQFF. CDR3 DNA: TGTGCCAGCAGCCACCGCCACACTAGCGACTACAATGAGCAGTTCTTC. The genes are TRBV14 and TRBJ2-1; 7 bases agree with TRBD2. The germline V gene has CDR1 SGHDN and CDR2 FVKESK. The trim removed 3 bases at V and 3 bases at J, leaving 8 bases unmatched. This CDR3 is 16 amino acids long.

The chain combines TRBV19 with TRBJ1-1; the match to TRBD1 covers 10 bases. Germline V gives CDR1 LNHDA, CDR2 SQIVND (reference sequence). The CDR3 totals 16 residues. The trim removed 3 bases at V and 1 base at J, leaving 5 bases unmatched. Written as DNA, the CDR3 is TGTGCCAGTAGTATGTCGACAGGGGGCGGGAACACTGAAGCTTTCTTT. Translation gives CASSMSTGGGNTEAFF. Looking up the rest from reference TRBV19 and TRBJ1-1 gives the full variable domain: DGGITQSPKYLFRKEGQNVTLSCEQNLNHDAMYWYRQDPGQGLRLIYYSQIVNDFQKGDIAEGYSVSREKKESFPLTVTSAQKNPTAFYLCASSMSTGGGNTEAFFGQGTRLTVV.

This chain uses TRBV4-3 with TRBJ1-4; 7 bases map to TRBD1. Germline lookup yields CDR1 LGHNA and CDR2 YSLEER. The CDR3 sequence is 18 residues long. The trim removed 0 bases at V and 5 bases at J, leaving 12 bases unmatched. DNA for the CDR3: TGCGCCAGCAGCCAAGATTGGGCGACAGGGAGGTTAAATGAAAAACTGTTTTTT. Its translation is CASSQDWATGRLNEKLFF.

The J gene is TRBJ2-3, the V gene TRBV30, with D perhaps matching TRBD1 (6 bases). Germline CDR1 reads GTSNPN; CDR2 reads SVGIG (reference sequence). The V end lost 4 bases, the J end lost 6 bases, and 20 bases lay between the germline ends. CDR3 size: 15 residues. In DNA form, the CDR3 reads TGTGCCTGGACATTCGACAGGTCCGAAGCCGATACGCAGTATTTT. This gives the protein CAWTFDRSEADTQYF.

This chain joins TRBV7-6 and TRBJ2-1; D possibly matches TRBD1 or TRBD2 (5 bases each). Trimming took off 1 base at V and 0 bases at J, with 10 bases between the two ends. Germline loops: CDR1 SGHVS, CDR2 FNYEAQ. The CDR3 length is 16 residues. This chain's CDR3 is CASSLGGRYSYNEQFF. The CDR3 nucleotides are TGTGCCAGCAGCTTAGGGGGACGGTACTCCTACAATGAGCAGTTCTTC.

The chain is built from TRBV27 and TRBJ2-1; D might be TRBD1 or TRBD2, each matching 5 bases. The CDR3 contains 15 residues. Per the germline V gene, CDR1 is MNHEY and CDR2 is SMNVEV (reference sequence). V lost 10 bases and J lost 2, with 18 bases in between. CDR3 amino acids: CATSNSPGPYNEQFF. The CDR3 nucleotides read TGTGCCACCTCGAACTCCCCGGGACCCTACAATGAGCAGTTCTTC.

The CDR3 DNA is TGTGCCAGCAGTCCACCCGGGACAGGGAAAGAGACCCAGTACTTC. Protein: CASSPPGTGKETQYF. V is TRBV27 and J is TRBJ2-5; 9 bases are a match to TRBD1. The J segment lost 3 bases and the V segment lost 5 bases, leaving 7 bases of the junction unmatched. The germline CDR1 and CDR2 sequences are MNHEY and SMNVEV (reference sequence). This CDR3 has 15 residues.